Described below is a single TCR beta chain sequence and its context. Its antigen specificity is not known. Per-base quality was not reported, and no clone a single base away is much larger than it. In total, 630 or so healthy bone marrow donors made up the cohort. At the time of sampling, every cohort member was nominally healthy, though immune exposures that went unrecorded were likely present. The donor tested CMV seropositive, placing the donor among the roughly 300 seropositive members of the cohort. A peripheral blood sample was provided by each donor, and peripheral blood mononuclear cells were used for TCR beta sequencing. Genomic DNA was extracted from the blood cell samples with the Qiagen DNeasy Blood Extraction Kit. These data belong to a study of cytomegalovirus exposure and HLA in healthy donors (dated by TCRdb to about 2017). A note on the overall study: An earlier analysis of a few hundred of the donors reported roughly 300 Gb of sequence data and 117 million unique TCR beta sequences obtained from around 180 million T cells. An early release that covered fewer than 750 HLA-typed donors contained around 300 gigabases of sequencing data and 85 million to 100 million unique TCR sequences. Because of strong linkage in the cohort, roughly five DR-DQ haplotypes were treated as single units for association and clustering. Among about 410 genotyped donors of the cohort, an average of approximately 240,000 unique TCR beta nucleotide sequences was sequenced per donor, of which about 18% were non-productive. To study patterns of TCR occurrence, a later analysis re-analyzed previously published TCR beta repertoires from 500 to 850 donors and added high-resolution HLA genotyping. In the later analysis, no new phenotypic data were used to find candidate immune exposures; instead, reliance was placed on TCR beta sequences and their occurrence across donors. Besides the first cohort of roughly 700 subjects, a separate validation cohort made up of 90 to 150 different subjects was used. Using immunosequencing, the study profiled T cell repertoires from roughly 650 subjects and related those repertoires to cytomegalovirus serostatus. Donor age, sex, ethnicity and CMV serostatus were collected together with the repertoire data. Typing coverage varied by locus: about 620-640 donors for A, B, C, DRB1 and DQB1; approximately 520 for DQA1; around 570 for DPA1; fewer than 480 for DPB1. Every discovery cohort repertoire had been produced on one sequencing platform. The aim of the study was to test whether cataloging public T cell receptors could identify signatures of past pathogen exposure. To predict cytomegalovirus infection status, the study brought together high-throughput TCR immunosequencing, statistical association of individual TCRs with disease status, and machine learning. Of the roughly 430 genotyped donors, approximately 82% fell in the genetic ancestry cluster associated with self-reported Caucasian donors. Class I and class II HLA loci were covered by the typing at four-digit resolution. In an earlier analysis of around 540 of the donors, high-throughput TCR beta sequencing was used to judge whether each TCR beta V gene segment behaved as functional or pseudogenic. A later genetic analysis used genome-wide SNP genotypes for about three fifths of the 666 donors, treating that subset as a discovery cohort. Findings and caveats that apply to the study as a whole: According to a later analysis, TCR association rates differed among HLA loci, with DRB1 alleles showing the most associated TCRs and HLA-C alleles showing the fewest. When HLA alleles, especially DR and DQ, strongly co-occurred, attributing TCR associations to individual alleles was difficult. The authors suggested that the approach could potentially be generalized to other disease states and immunological phenotypes. Because counts were too low, fewer than 20 rarely observed V segments, including chromosome 9 orphons, were excluded from the earlier analysis of 500 to 700 of the donors. The presence/absence analyses assumed that sequencing depth was roughly uniform across donors, and that assumption may not be true. The classifier was reported to diagnose cytomegalovirus status with high specificity and sensitivity in both the original and validation cohorts. A later analysis found that HLA-associated TCR beta chains were more clonally expanded and had lower generation probabilities than equally common non-associated chains. A further reported finding was that TCR beta sequences accurately predicted the HLA-A and HLA-B alleles for most subjects in the first cohort. In an earlier analysis of 450 to 750 of the donors, most TCR beta V segments appeared in productive rearrangements about 87% or about 30% of the time, broadly matching IMGT annotations. While some public TCRs were present in many individuals, most TCR sequences turned up only very rarely across donors. The study listed 164 TCR beta chains as associated with cytomegalovirus. A few of the identified cytomegalovirus-associated TCR beta chains were confirmed in vitro to be specific for cytomegalovirus antigens. A later analysis found that most CMV-associated TCR beta chains appeared HLA-restricted, with HLA associations seemingly driven largely by CMV exposure. The 87-base-pair reads could not distinguish some IMGT-functional V segments, including TRBV6-2 and TRBV6-3, so those segments were excluded. A group of highly shared sequence variants was considered likely to be a technical artifact of the sequencing pipeline. CMV serostatus was the only immune exposure information available for the cohort. In this cohort, only TCR beta chains were sequenced, and detectable features were limited by the absence of alpha or paired-chain data. In a later genetic analysis, fewer N-insertions in productive TCRs were reported among donors in an Asian-associated ancestry cluster than the roughly 670-donor mean. Because HLA typing was missing for some donors at each locus, association tests included only the typed subset. An association between a missense DCLRE1C variant and V-gene and J-gene trimming of TCR beta chains was found in a later genetic analysis and replicated in an independent cohort. A later analysis associated 15,000 or so TCR beta sequences with specific HLA alleles at a false discovery rate of 0.05. Correlated functional status among segregating V segments might be attributable to linkage disequilibrium, but an unknown experimental factor could not be ruled out. In a later analysis, several top co-occurrence clusters were reported to appear linked to parvovirus B19, influenza, CMV and Epstein-Barr virus.

Here V drops 4 bases and J drops 3 bases, and the junction holds 3 bases not matched to any gene. From the germline V gene, CDR1 is SGHTA and CDR2 is FQGNSA. The CDR3 runs 14 amino acids, cysteine and phenylalanine included. Only CDR3 DNA is held: 42 bases, read in frame from base 1. Library preparation used the immunoSEQ multiplex PCR assay. For the multiplex PCR, a mixture combining 60 forward primers for TCR Vbeta segments and 13 reverse primers for TCR Jbeta segments was used. The CDR3 region of rearranged TCR beta genes was amplified from genomic DNA with a multiplex PCR assay. Amplified TCR beta libraries were sequenced as 87-base-pair reads on the Illumina HiSeq System. Turning to the authors' computational methods: A later analysis tallied tens of millions of unique TCR beta chains across the 666 repertoires, and about 12 million of those chains were shared by two or more donors. To remove PCR and sequencing errors, raw reads were error-corrected and collapsed into unique sequences using a nearest-neighbor algorithm that merged closely related sequences. CDR3 sequences were aligned to IMGT reference sequences to assign V, D and J gene segments. For a sequence to be retained, at least a six-nucleotide match to both a V gene segment and a J gene segment was required. A rearrangement was called productive if the CDR3 had no stop codons and remained in frame with V and J, and every other rearrangement was called non-productive. CDR3 was defined by IMGT convention, running from the second conserved V-encoded cysteine to the conserved J-encoded phenylalanine. The earlier analysis of roughly 590 of the donors excluded sequences that lacked an unambiguous match to a single V gene segment. An earlier analysis of over 450 of the donors classified V segments as functional when productive rearrangements were above 56.7% and as segregating when the standard deviation between donors was above 5%. A statistical classification framework was built for diagnosing cytomegalovirus status from the catalog of TCR beta chain sequences. In a later analysis, TCR nucleotide sequences were compared against IMGT/GENE-DB human TR gene sequences so that V and J genes could be assigned. A later analysis assigned CDR3 sequences and most-parsimonious VDJ recombination scenarios with the TCRdist pipeline. A later analysis defined each TCR beta chain by its CDR3 amino acid sequence plus V-gene family, and excluded reads lacking a unique V-gene family. A later analysis removed 592 highly shared, low-generation-probability nucleotide sequences to deal with suspected cross-contamination and a sequencing artifact. A later analysis calculated a clonal expansion index for each public chain from normalized within-repertoire ranks of inferred template counts. In a later analysis, generation probabilities were computed with a VDJ recombination model fitted to out-of-frame rearrangements, and the resulting probabilities were checked against IGoR. A later analysis scored TCR-TCR, TCR-HLA and TCR-CMV co-occurrence with hypergeometric tests, applying a repertoire-size bias correction to TCR pairs. False discovery rates were estimated in a later analysis by permuting HLA or CMV assignments 20 times. In a later analysis, co-occurring TCRs were grouped using DBSCAN, and TCRdist sequence similarity was added for clustering within HLA-allele-positive subsets. For co-occurrence clustering, repertoires with fewer than 30,000 or more than 120,000 public chains were excluded, along with 4 to 6 repertoires with anomalous nucleotide sharing. The source is immuneACCESS, and TCRdb retained only in-frame sequences with V and J called. Part of the clones is not carried over; for the studies checked, unresolved V genes explain less than half of this, and the remainder is unexplained. Clonal size and the V and J genes are those of that table, whereas D and trimming came from the DNA. The sample table lists hundreds of thousands of clones, around 80% of them with a count of one. Roughly 2.5% of the sample is in the top ten clones.

Source material: PBMCs. The chain couples TRBV7-2 to TRBJ2-1; TRBD1 agrees with 7 junctional bases. The TCR was taken from a woman in her fifties or sixties in good health and CMV-seropositive. The CDR3 protein: CASSWGQNYNEQFF. The DNA sequence is TGTGCCAGCAGCTGGGGACAGAACTACAATGAGCAGTTCTTC.